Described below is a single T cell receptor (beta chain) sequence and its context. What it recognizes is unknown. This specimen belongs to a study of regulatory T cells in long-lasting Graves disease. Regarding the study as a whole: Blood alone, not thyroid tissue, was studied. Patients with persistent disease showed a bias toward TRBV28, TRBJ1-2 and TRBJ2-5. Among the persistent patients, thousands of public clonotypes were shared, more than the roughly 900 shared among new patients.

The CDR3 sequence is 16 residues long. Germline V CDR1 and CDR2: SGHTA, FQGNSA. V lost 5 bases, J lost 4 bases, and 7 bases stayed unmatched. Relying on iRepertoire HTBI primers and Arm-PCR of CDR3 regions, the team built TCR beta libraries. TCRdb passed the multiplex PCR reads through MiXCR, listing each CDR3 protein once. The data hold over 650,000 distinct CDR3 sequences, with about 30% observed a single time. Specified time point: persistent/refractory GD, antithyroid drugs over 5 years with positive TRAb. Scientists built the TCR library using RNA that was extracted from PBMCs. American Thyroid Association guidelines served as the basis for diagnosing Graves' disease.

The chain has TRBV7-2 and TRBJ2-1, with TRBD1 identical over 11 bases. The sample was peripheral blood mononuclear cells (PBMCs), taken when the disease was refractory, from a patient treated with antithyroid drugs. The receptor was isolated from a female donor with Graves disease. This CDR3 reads CASSPRGQGAYNEQFF. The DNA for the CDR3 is TGTGCCAGCAGCCCTAGAGGACAGGGGGCGTACAATGAGCAGTTCTTC.